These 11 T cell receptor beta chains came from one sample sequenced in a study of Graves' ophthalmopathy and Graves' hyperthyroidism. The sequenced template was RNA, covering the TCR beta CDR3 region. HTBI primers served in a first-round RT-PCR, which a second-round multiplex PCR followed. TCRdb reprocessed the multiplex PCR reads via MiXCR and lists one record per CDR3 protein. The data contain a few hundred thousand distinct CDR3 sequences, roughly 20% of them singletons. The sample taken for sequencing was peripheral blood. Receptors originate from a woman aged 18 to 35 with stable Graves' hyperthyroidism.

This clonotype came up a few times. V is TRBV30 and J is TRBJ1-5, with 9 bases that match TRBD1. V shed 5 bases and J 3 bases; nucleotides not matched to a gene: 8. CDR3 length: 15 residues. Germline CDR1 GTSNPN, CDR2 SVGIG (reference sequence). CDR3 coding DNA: TGTGCCTGGGAATCTGGACAGGGGACCAATCAGCCCCAGCATTTT. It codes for CAWESGQGTNQPQHF.

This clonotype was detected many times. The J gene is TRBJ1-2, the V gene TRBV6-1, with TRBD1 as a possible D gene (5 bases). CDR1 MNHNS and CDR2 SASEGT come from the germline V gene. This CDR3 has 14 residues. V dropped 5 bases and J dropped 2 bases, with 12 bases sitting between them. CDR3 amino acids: CASSPGGSNYGYTF. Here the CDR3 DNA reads TGTGCCAGCAGTCCGGGGGGTTCCAACTATGGCTACACCTTC.

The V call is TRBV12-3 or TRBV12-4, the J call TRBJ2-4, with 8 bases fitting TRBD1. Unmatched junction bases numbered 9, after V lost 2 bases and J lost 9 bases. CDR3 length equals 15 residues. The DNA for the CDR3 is TGTGCCAGCAGTTTATACCGGACAGGGAGGACCATTCAGTACTTC. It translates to CASSLYRTGRTIQYF.

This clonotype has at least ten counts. In DNA form, the CDR3 reads TGTGCCAGCATGACAGGGGAGCGGGAGACGGGCGAGCAGTACTTC. Amino acid sequence: CASMTGERETGEQYF. V and J are TRBV28 and TRBJ2-7; D could derive from TRBD1 or TRBD2 (8 bases each). Trimming removed 7 bases at V and 6 bases at J, with 22 bases between. The CDR3 extends over 15 amino acids. Germline V gives CDR1 MDHEN, CDR2 SYDVKM.

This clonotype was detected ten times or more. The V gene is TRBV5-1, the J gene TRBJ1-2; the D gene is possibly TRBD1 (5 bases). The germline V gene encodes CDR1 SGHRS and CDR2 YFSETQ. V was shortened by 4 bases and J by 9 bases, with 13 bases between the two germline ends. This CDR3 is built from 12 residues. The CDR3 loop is CASSPTGDRYTF. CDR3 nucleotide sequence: TGCGCCAGCAGCCCGACGGGGGATCGCTACACCTTC. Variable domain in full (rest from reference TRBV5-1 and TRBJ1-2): KAGVTQTPRYLIKTRGQQVTLSCSPISGHRSVSWYQQTPGQGLQFLFEYFSETQRNKGNFPGRFSGRQFSNSRSEMNVSTLELGDSALYLCASSPTGDRYTFGSGTRLTVV.

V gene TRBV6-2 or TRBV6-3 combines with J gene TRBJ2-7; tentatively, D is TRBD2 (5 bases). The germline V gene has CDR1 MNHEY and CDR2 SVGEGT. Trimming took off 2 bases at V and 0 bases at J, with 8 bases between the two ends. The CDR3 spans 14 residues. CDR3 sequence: CASSYGLASYEQYF. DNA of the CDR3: TGTGCCAGCAGTTACGGGCTAGCCTCCTACGAGCAGTACTTC.

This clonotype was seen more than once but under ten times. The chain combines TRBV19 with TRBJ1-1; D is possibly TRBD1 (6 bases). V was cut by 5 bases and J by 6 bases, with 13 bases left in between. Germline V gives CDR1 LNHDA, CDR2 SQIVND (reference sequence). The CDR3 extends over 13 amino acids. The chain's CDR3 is CASSDWGGAEAFF. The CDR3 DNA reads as TGTGCCAGTAGTGACTGGGGGGGCGCTGAAGCTTTCTTT.

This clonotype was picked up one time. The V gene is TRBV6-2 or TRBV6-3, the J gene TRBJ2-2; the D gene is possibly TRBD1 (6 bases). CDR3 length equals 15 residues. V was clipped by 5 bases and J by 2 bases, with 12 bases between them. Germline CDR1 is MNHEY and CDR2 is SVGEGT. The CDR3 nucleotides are TGTGCCAGCAGTGGACGGGGACACAACACCGGGGAGCTGTTTTTT. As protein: CASSGRGHNTGELFF.

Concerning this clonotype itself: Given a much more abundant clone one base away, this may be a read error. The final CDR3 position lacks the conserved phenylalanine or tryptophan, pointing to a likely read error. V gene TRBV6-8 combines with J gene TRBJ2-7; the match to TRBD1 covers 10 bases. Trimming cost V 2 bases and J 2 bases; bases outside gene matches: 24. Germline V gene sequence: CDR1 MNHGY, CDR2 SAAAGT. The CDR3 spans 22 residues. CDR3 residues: CASSYPDRGRESGVFPPYEQYY. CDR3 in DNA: TGTGCCAGCAGTTACCCCGACAGGGGGCGCGAGTCGGGAGTCTTCCCCCCCTACGAGCAGTACTAC.

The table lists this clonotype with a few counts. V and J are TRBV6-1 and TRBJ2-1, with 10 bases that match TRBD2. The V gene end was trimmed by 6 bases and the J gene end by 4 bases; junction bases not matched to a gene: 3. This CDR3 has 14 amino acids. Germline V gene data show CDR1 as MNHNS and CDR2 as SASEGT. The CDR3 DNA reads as TGTGCCAGCAGCCTTAGCGGGGGGTACAATGAGCAGTTCTTC. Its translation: CASSLSGGYNEQFF.

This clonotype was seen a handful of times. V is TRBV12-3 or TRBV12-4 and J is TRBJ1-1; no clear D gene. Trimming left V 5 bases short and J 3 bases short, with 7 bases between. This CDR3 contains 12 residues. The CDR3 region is CASSKRDTEAFF. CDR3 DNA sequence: TGTGCCAGCAGTAAGAGAGACACTGAAGCTTTCTTT.